The T cell receptor beta chain under discussion was sequenced for a study of blood T cells in healthy people across ages. Study at large: Template-switching capture recovered about one barcoded beta molecule per two T cells.

Study findings and constraints: PBMCs went unsorted, and a conclusive naive versus antigen-experienced comparison was therefore prevented. Donors of long life had a larger count of naive CD4+ cells and greater diversity than aged donors. Older age went with lower TCR beta diversity per million T cells, in a roughly linear way.

The germline V gene encodes CDR1 SNHLY and CDR2 FYNNEI. CDR3 length: 16 amino acids. Together with a sample-barcoded 5' primer, a J-beta primer mix was included in a second PCR lasting about 7 to 12 cycles. TCRdb re-called the 5' RACE reads through MiXCR, storing one row per CDR3 protein. The table records over 950,000 distinct CDR3 sequences, about 53% of them present only once. This clonotype has just a few counts. What it binds is unknown. The J gene is TRBJ2-5, the V gene TRBV2; TRBD2 agrees at 7 bases. The DNA end favors TRBJ2-7, so the J call may be wrong. This receptor was identified in a woman aged 60-70 years in good health. The sequenced sample was blood. The DNA of the CDR3 is TGTGCCAGCAGTGACAGCCTAGCTAGCGGAGAGTACGAGCAGTACTTC. This sequence encodes CASSDSLASGEYEQYF.